This T cell receptor beta chain is drawn from a study of regulatory T cells in long-lasting Graves disease. Building of the TCR beta libraries involved iRepertoire HTBI primers and Arm-PCR of CDR3 regions. Original handling: Analysis of the samples identified over 60 TRBV and 14 TRBJ segments. TCRdb recomputed calls from the multiplex PCR reads with MiXCR, one row per CDR3 protein. The V and J calls here are based on TCRdb, not the publication. The sample has 700,000 or so distinct CDR3 sequences, around 30% seen once; the top ten hold roughly 46%. The CDR3 consists of 13 residues. In germline, CDR1 is MNHEY, CDR2 SVGAGI. The V end was cut by 2 bases, the J end by 3 bases, with 8 bases between. Regarding time point: persistent/refractory GD, antithyroid drugs over 5 years with positive TRAb. PBMC-extracted RNA yielded the TCR library. About this clonotype: Antigen specificity is unknown.

Study-wide findings and caveats: Peripheral blood alone, not thyroid tissue, underwent study. Among samples with persistent disease, TRBV28, TRBJ1-2 and TRBJ2-5 were favored. Newly diagnosed Graves' patients exceeded persistent ones in TCR diversity.

The specimen was peripheral blood mononuclear cells (PBMCs), collected when the disease was refractory, from a patient treated with antithyroid drugs. V is TRBV6-5 and J is TRBJ2-7; D is unclear. The TCR sequence derives from a female donor with Graves disease. The CDR3 is CASSYGQLYEQYF. The CDR3 coding sequence is TGTGCCAGCAGTTACGGGCAGCTCTACGAGCAGTACTTC.